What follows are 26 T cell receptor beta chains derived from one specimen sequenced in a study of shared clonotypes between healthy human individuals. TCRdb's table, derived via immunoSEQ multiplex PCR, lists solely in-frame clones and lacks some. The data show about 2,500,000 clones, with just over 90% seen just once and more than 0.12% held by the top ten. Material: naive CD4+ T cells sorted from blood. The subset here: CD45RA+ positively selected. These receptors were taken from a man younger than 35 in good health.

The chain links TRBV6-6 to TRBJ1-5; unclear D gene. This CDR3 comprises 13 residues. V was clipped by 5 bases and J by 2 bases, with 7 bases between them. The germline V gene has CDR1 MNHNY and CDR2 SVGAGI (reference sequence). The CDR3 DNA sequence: TGTGCCAGCAGTCGAAACCGCAATCAGCCCCAGCATTTT. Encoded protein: CASSRNRNQPQHF.

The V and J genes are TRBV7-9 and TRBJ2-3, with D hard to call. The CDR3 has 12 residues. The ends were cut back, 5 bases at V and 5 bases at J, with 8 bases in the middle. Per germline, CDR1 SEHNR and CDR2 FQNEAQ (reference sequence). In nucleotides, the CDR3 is TGTGCCAGCAGCCTTAATGGAGATACGCAGTATTTT. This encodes CASSLNGDTQYF.

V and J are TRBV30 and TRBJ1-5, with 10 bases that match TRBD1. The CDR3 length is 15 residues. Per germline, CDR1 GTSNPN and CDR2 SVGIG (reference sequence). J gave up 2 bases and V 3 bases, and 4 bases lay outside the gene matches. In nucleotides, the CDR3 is TGTGCCTGGAGGAAAGGACAGGGGGGCAATCAGCCCCAGCATTTT. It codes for CAWRKGQGGNQPQHF.

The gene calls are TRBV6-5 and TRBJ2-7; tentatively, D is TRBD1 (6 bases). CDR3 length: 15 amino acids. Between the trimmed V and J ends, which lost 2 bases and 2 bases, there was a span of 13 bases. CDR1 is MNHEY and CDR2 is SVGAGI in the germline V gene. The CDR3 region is CASSYGSRDTYEQYF. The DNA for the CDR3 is TGTGCCAGCAGTTACGGTTCAAGGGACACCTACGAGCAGTACTTC.

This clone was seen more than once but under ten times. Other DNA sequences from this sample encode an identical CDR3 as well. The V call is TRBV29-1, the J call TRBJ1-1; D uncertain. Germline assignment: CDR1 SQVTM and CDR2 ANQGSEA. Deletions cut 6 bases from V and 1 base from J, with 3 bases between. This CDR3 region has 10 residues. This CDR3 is CSVGNTEAFF. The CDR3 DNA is TGCAGCGTGGGGAACACTGAAGCTTTCTTT.

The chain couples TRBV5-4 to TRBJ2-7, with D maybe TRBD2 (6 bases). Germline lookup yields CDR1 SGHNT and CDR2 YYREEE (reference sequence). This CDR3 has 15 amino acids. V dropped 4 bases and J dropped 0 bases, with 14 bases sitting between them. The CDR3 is CASSPYSGSSYEQYF. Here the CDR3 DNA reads TGTGCCAGCAGCCCCTATAGCGGTAGCTCCTACGAGCAGTACTTC.

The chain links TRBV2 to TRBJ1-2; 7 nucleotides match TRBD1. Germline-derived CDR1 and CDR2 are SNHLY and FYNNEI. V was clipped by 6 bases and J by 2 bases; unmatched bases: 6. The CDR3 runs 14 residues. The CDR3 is CASSPSGQNYGYTF. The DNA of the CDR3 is TGTGCCAGCAGCCCCTCGGGACAGAACTATGGCTACACCTTC.

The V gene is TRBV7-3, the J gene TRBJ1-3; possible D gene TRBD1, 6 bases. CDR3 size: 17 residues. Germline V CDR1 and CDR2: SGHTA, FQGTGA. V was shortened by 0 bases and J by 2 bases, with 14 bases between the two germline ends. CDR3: CASSLTAGTYPGNTIYF. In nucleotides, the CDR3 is TGTGCCAGCAGCTTAACAGCCGGGACATATCCTGGAAACACCATATATTTT.

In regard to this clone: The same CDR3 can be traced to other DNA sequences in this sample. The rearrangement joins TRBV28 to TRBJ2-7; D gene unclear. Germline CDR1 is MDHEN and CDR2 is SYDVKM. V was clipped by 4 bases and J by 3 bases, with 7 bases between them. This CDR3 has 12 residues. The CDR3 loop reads CASSSYSYEQYF. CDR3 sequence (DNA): TGTGCCAGCAGTTCTTACAGCTACGAGCAGTACTTC. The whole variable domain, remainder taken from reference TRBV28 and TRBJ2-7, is DVKVTQSSRYLVKRTGEKVFLECVQDMDHENMFWYRQDPGLGLRLIYFSYDVKMKEKGDIPEGYSVSREKKERFSLILESASTNQTSMYLCASSSYSYEQYFGPGTRLTVT.

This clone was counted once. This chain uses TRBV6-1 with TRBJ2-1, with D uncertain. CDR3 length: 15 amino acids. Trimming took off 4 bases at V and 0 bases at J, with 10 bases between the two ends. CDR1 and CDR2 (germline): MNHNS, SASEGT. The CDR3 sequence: CASSGAFGSYNEQFF. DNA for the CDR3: TGTGCCAGCAGTGGAGCCTTTGGCTCCTACAATGAGCAGTTCTTC.

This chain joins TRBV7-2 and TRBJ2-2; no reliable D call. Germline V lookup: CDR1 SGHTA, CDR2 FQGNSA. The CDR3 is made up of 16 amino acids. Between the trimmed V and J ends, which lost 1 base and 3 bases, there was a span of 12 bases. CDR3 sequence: CASSLDGRGHTGELFF. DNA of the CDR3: TGTGCCAGCAGCTTAGATGGTCGAGGACACACCGGGGAGCTGTTTTTT.

Here the CDR3 DNA reads TGTGCCAGCAGCTTATTCGGGACTACGAACACCGGGGAGCTGTTTTTT. Translation: CASSLFGTTNTGELFF. The chain employs TRBV7-2 and TRBJ2-2, with TRBD2 matching 7 bases. CDR1 is SGHTA, CDR2 FQGNSA, per germline. V was pared by 2 bases and J by 0 bases, with 3 bases of the junction left unmatched. This CDR3 is built from 16 residues.

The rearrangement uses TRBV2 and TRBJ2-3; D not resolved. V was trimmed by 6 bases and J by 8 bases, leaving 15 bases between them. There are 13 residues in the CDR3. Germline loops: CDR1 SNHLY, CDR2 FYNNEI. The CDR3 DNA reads TGTGCCAGCAGGTTACCACTCGGCGGTACGCAGTATTTT. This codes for CASRLPLGGTQYF. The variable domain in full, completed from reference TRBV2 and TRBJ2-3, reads EPEVTQTPSHQVTQMGQEVILRCVPISNHLYFYWYRQILGQKVEFLVSFYNNEISEKSEIFDDQFSVERPDGSNFTLKIRSTKLEDSAMYFCASRLPLGGTQYFGPGTRLTVL.

CDR3 residues: CASSLRTLNTEAFF. The CDR3 region has the DNA TGCGCCAGCAGCCTCCGGACACTGAACACTGAAGCTTTCTTT. The chain combines TRBV5-1 with TRBJ1-1, with D tentatively TRBD1 (5 bases). Germline CDR1 is SGHRS and CDR2 is YFSETQ. The CDR3 is made up of 14 amino acids. V dropped 4 bases and J dropped 0 bases, with 10 bases sitting between them.

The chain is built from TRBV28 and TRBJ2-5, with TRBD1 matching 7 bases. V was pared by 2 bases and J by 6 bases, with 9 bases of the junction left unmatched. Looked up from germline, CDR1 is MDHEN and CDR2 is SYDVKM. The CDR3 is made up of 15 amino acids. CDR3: CASSLARTGRKTQYF. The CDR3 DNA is TGTGCCAGCAGTTTAGCCCGGACAGGACGGAAGACCCAGTACTTC.

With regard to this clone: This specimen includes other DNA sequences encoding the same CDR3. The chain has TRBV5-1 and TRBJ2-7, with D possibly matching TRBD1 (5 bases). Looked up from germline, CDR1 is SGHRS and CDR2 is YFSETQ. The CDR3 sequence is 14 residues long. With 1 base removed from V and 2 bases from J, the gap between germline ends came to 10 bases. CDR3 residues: CASSLIDSTYEQYF. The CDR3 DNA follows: TGCGCCAGCAGCTTGATCGACAGCACCTACGAGCAGTACTTC.

Here the CDR3 reads CASSPRTGDNEQFF. In nucleotides, the CDR3 is TGTGCCAGCAGCCCTCGGACAGGGGACAATGAGCAGTTCTTC. The chain employs TRBV5-4 and TRBJ2-1; 9 nucleotides match TRBD1. This CDR3 contains 14 residues. V dropped 4 bases and J dropped 5; count of bases not matched to a gene: 4. The germline V gene encodes CDR1 SGHNT and CDR2 YYREEE (reference sequence). Based on the CDR3 plus reference TRBV5-4 and TRBJ2-1, the full variable domain is ETGVTQSPTHLIKTRGQQVTLRCSSQSGHNTVSWYQQALGQGPQFIFQYYREEENGRGNFPPRFSGLQFPNYSSELNVNALELDDSALYLCASSPRTGDNEQFFGPGTRLTVL.

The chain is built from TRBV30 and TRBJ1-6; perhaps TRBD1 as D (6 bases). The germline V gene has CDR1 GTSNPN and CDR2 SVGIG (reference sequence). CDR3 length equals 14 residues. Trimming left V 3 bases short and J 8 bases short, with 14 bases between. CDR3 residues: CAWSPGTPHSPLHF. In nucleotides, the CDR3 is TGTGCCTGGAGCCCCGGGACACCACATTCACCCCTCCACTTT.

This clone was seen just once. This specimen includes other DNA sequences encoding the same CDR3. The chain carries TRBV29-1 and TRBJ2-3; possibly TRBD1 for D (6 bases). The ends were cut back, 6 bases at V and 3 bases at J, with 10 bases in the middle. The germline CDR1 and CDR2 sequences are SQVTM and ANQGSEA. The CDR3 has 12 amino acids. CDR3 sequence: CSVGQLTDTQYF. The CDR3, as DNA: TGCAGCGTAGGACAGTTAACAGATACGCAGTATTTT.

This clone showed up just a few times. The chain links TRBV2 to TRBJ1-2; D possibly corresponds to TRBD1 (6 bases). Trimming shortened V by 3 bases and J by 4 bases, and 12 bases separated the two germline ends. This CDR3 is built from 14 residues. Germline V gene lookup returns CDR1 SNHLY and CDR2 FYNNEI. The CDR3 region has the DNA TGTGCCAGCAGTGACCAGGGAGGGGGCTATGGCTACACCTTC. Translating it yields CASSDQGGGYGYTF.

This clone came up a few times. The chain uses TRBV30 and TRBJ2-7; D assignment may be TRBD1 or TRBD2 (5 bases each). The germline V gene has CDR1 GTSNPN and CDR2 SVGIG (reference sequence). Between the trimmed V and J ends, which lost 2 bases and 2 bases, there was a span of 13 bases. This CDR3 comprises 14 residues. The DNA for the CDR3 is TGTGCCTGGAGTTTACTGGGGACCACCTACGAGCAGTACTTC. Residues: CAWSLLGTTYEQYF.

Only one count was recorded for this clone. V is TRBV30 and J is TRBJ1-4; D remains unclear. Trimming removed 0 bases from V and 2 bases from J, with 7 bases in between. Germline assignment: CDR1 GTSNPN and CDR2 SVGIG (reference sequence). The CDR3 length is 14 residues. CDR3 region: CAWSVPWTNEKLFF. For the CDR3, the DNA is TGTGCCTGGAGTGTACCGTGGACTAATGAAAAACTGTTTTTT.

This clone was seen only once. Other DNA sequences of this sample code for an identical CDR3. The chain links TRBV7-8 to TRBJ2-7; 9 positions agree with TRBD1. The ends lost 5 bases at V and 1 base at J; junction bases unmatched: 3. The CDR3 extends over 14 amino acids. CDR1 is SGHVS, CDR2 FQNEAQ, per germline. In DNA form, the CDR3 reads TGTGCCAGCAGCCCCGGGACAGGGTCCTACGAGCAGTACTTC. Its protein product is CASSPGTGSYEQYF.

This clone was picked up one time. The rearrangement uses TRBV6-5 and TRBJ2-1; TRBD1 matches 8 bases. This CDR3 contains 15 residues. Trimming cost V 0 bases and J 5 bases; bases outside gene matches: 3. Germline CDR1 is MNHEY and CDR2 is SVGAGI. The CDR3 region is CASSYSNRGDNEQFF. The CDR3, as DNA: TGTGCCAGCAGTTACTCGAACAGGGGGGACAATGAGCAGTTCTTC.

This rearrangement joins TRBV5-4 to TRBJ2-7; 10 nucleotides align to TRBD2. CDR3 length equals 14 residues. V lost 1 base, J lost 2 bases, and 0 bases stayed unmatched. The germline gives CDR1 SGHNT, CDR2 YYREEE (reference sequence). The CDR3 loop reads CASSLTSGTYEQYF. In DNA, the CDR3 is TGTGCCAGCAGCTTGACTAGCGGGACCTACGAGCAGTACTTC.

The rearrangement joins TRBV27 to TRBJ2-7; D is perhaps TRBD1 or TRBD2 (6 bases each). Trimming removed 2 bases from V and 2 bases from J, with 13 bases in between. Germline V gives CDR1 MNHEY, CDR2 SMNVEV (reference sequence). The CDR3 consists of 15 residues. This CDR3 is CASSLRRDIPYEQYF. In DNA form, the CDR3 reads TGTGCCAGCAGTTTACGGCGGGACATTCCCTACGAGCAGTACTTC.